Below are 22 T cell receptor beta chains sequenced from a single sample in a study of T cell repertoires in cytomegalovirus infection (dated by TCRdb to between 2018 and 2021). Sequenced using an Illumina HiSeq 1500. TCRdb took the public reads, trimmed them with fastp at Q25, ran MiXCR for clone calling and kept in-frame beta chains. Rows with one shared CDR3 protein collapse into an entry with the most common genes and DNA. Within this sample are nearly 450,000 distinct CDR3 sequences, with around 32% of them counted one time only. The leading ten clones occupy roughly 13% of the sample. Material for sequencing was PBMCs. The source of these receptors is a human donor in good health (CMV status not recorded). Some clones in this sample may be carry-over from other donors' samples.

This rearrangement joins TRBV20-1 to TRBJ2-1; D gene uncertain. V lost 2 bases to trimming and J lost 6 bases, with 8 bases between them. Germline V gives CDR1 DFQATT, CDR2 SNEGSKA (reference sequence). This CDR3 comprises 12 residues. The CDR3 DNA sequence: TGCAGTGCTAGACGCCCGCTCAATGAGCAGTTCTTC. Translating it yields CSARRPLNEQFF.

V and J are TRBV19 and TRBJ1-5, with D possibly being TRBD1 (5 bases). V lost 5 bases and J 7 bases, leaving 9 bases between the germline ends. CDR1 LNHDA and CDR2 SQIVND come from the germline V gene (reference sequence). The CDR3 runs 12 residues. The CDR3 region has the DNA TGTGCCAGTAGTTGGGGGAGGCAGCCCCAGCATTTT. Translation: CASSWGRQPQHF.

This clonotype was observed many times. V and J are TRBV6-1 and TRBJ2-1; D may be TRBD1 (6 bases). This CDR3 comprises 16 residues. CDR1 and CDR2 from the germline V gene are MNHNS and SASEGT. V lost 1 base and J lost 7, with 17 bases in between. Here the CDR3 reads CASSEGITGFWNEQFF. Written as DNA, the CDR3 is TGTGCCAGCAGTGAAGGCATCACAGGGTTTTGGAATGAGCAGTTCTTC.

The chain combines TRBV18 with TRBJ2-3; D not certain. CDR3 length equals 12 residues. V dropped 2 bases and J dropped 5 bases, with 5 bases sitting between them. The germline V gene encodes CDR1 KGHSH and CDR2 LQKENI. The CDR3: CASSPWRDTQYF. CDR3 sequence (DNA): TGTGCCAGCTCACCATGGAGAGATACGCAGTATTTT.

This clonotype has a count of ten or more. This chain uses TRBV7-9 with TRBJ2-3; TRBD2 aligns across 10 bases. Germline assignment: CDR1 SEHNR and CDR2 FQNEAQ (reference sequence). Losses at the gene ends were 5 bases for V and 2 bases for J; bases not matched to a gene: 4. The CDR3 covers 15 residues. CDR3 loop: CASSSGGADTDTQYF. In nucleotides, the CDR3 is TGTGCCAGCAGCAGCGGGGGGGCGGACACAGATACGCAGTATTTT. Together with reference TRBV7-9 and TRBJ2-3, the CDR3 gives the full variable domain: DTGVSQNPRHKITKRGQNVTFRCDPISEHNRLYWYRQTLGQGPEFLTYFQNEAQLEKSRLLSDRFSAERPKGSFSTLEIQRTEQGDSAMYLCASSSGGADTDTQYFGPGTRLTVL.

The chain combines TRBV5-3 with TRBJ2-4; tentatively, D is TRBD2 (7 bases). TRBV5-3 is treated as an ORF (open reading frame) with a function not yet certain. The CDR3 covers 15 residues. The V end lost 8 bases, the J end lost 3 bases, and 18 bases lay between the germline ends. CDR3 protein: CASKEGGPGKNIQYF. CDR3 sequence (DNA): TGTGCCAGCAAGGAGGGGGGGCCGGGCAAAAACATTCAGTACTTC.

This clonotype was seen ten or more times. The chain has TRBV7-2 and TRBJ1-6; no reliable D call. The CDR3 runs 16 residues. CDR1 SGHTA and CDR2 FQGNSA come from the germline V gene. Trimming stripped 2 bases from V and 9 bases from J, with 17 bases between. CDR3 loop: CASSLRSNLNSSPLHF. The DNA for the CDR3 is TGTGCCAGCAGCTTAAGGTCCAACTTGAATAGTTCACCCCTCCACTTT.

To note about this clonotype: A much larger clone differs by one base, so this may be a read error. V is TRBV7-2 and J is TRBJ2-4; 7 nucleotides align to TRBD1. The germline V gene has CDR1 SGHTA and CDR2 FQGNSA. Trimming at V came to 3 bases and at J to 4 bases, leaving 0 bases not matched to a gene. The CDR3 extends over 13 amino acids. The CDR3 loop is CASSLGQKNIQYF. CDR3 in DNA: TGTGCCAGCAGCTTGGGACAGAAAAACATTCAGTACTTC. Based on the CDR3 plus reference TRBV7-2 and TRBJ2-4, the full variable domain is GAGVSQSPSNKVTEKGKDVELRCDPISGHTALYWYRQSLGQGLEFLIYFQGNSAPDKSGLPSDRFSAERTGGSVSTLTIQRTQQEDSAVYLCASSLGQKNIQYFGAGTRLSVL.

The rearrangement uses TRBV7-2 and TRBJ2-7, with 8 bases that match TRBD2. This CDR3 comprises 15 residues. With 1 base clipped from V and 5 bases from J, the junction kept 7 bases outside the gene matches. Germline CDR1 SGHTA, CDR2 FQGNSA. DNA of the CDR3: TGTGCCAGCAGCTTAGTCGTGGCGGGGGGAAACGAGCAGTACTTC. Protein: CASSLVVAGGNEQYF.

Remarks on this clonotype: The junction differs from germline at one of its ends, possibly a read error. The gene calls are TRBV11-1 and TRBJ2-1; D remains ambiguous. Germline CDR1 reads SGHAT; CDR2 reads FQDESV (reference sequence). This CDR3 spans 12 amino acids. The CDR3 is CAGSQQYNEHFF. In DNA form, the CDR3 reads TGTGCCGGCAGCCAACAGTACAATGAGCATTTCTTC.

This clonotype was detected a few times. The chain joins TRBV2 to TRBJ2-3; the D is unclear. Germline values: CDR1 SNHLY, CDR2 FYNNEI. The length of the CDR3 is 17 residues. V lost 5 bases and J lost 4, with 22 bases in between. The CDR3 reads CASSKADAAPSSDTQYF. The CDR3 bases are TGTGCCAGCAGTAAGGCCGACGCGGCTCCTTCCTCAGATACGCAGTATTTT.

CDR3 loop: CASSQVYGKGSHEQYF. The CDR3 bases are TGCGCCAGCAGCCAAGTTTACGGAAAGGGAAGCCACGAGCAGTACTTC. This sequence joins TRBV4-3 and TRBJ2-7; no definite D call. The germline V gene encodes CDR1 LGHNA and CDR2 YSLEER. V was shortened by 1 base and J by 5 bases, with 18 bases between the two germline ends. CDR3 length equals 16 residues.

This clonotype has at least ten counts. This chain connects TRBV7-2 to TRBJ2-1, with 12 nucleotides matching TRBD2. The CDR3 is 17 amino acids. Germline values: CDR1 SGHTA, CDR2 FQGNSA. The J segment lost 9 bases and the V segment lost 0 bases, leaving 9 bases of the junction unmatched. The CDR3 DNA reads as TGTGCCAGCAGCTTAGCAGCCCCTAGCGGGGGGGCCACTGAGCAGTTCTTC. Amino acid sequence: CASSLAAPSGGATEQFF.

The chain employs TRBV19 and TRBJ1-2, with a possible D match to TRBD1 (5 bases). The V end was cut by 6 bases, the J end by 2 bases, with 22 bases between. The germline V gene encodes CDR1 LNHDA and CDR2 SQIVND (reference sequence). This CDR3 has 17 residues. The CDR3 bases are TGTGCCAGTAGCCTCGGGACCTTGTCAGGGACGAACTATGGCTACACCTTC. Protein: CASSLGTLSGTNYGYTF.

This chain uses TRBV28 with TRBJ2-5, with 11 positions matching TRBD2. Germline CDR1 and CDR2: MDHEN and SYDVKM. The CDR3 runs to 16 residues. V lost 6 bases, J lost 5 bases, and 11 bases stayed unmatched. The CDR3 nucleotides are TGTGCCAGCAGCCCTAGCGGGGGGACTGGGGGGGAGACCCAGTACTTC. Its translation is CASSPSGGTGGETQYF.

The chain joins TRBV29-1 to TRBJ1-1; the D gene is possibly TRBD1 (6 bases). Germline CDR1 is SQVTM and CDR2 is ANQGSEA. The CDR3 has 11 residues. Trimming removed 3 bases at V and 10 bases at J, with 12 bases between. The CDR3 loop is CSVEGARGAFF. CDR3 bases: TGCAGCGTTGAGGGGGCACGCGGAGCTTTCTTT.

This clonotype occurred a few times. Its ends do not fully match the called genes, so a read error is possible. This rearrangement joins TRBV4-1 to TRBJ2-1; possibly TRBD2 for D (5 bases). CDR3 length: 17 amino acids. Germline CDR1 MGHRA, CDR2 YSYEKL. CDR3 amino acids: CASSRGSASSSYNEQFF. The CDR3 DNA is TGTGCCAGCAGCCGAGGGAGTGCGTCTAGCTCCTACAATGAGCAGTTCTTC.

In the case of this clonotype: Relative to the germline gene, one junction end is altered; a read error may explain this. The chain links TRBV2 to TRBJ2-1; D ambiguous. Germline loops: CDR1 SNHLY, CDR2 FYNNEI. The CDR3 has 16 amino acids. CDR3 sequence (DNA): TGTGCCAGCAGTGGTATGTACAGCCCCAACTACGATGAGCAGTTCTTC. It yields the protein CASSGMYSPNYDEQFF.

This clonotype was counted at least ten times. This CDR3 reads CASSLDGFGRGGNQPQHF. The CDR3 DNA reads TGTGCCAGCAGCTTAGATGGTTTCGGGCGAGGGGGCAATCAGCCCCAGCATTTT. The rearrangement links TRBV7-2 to TRBJ1-5; TRBD1 might be the D (5 bases). V lost 1 base to trimming and J lost 2 bases, with 18 bases between them. The V gene's germline CDR1 is SGHTA and CDR2 FQGNSA. This CDR3 is built from 18 residues.

The DNA of the CDR3 is TGTGCCAGTAGTTATACTAGCTCTGGGGCCAACGTCCTGACTTTC. Translation gives CASSYTSSGANVLTF. The gene calls are TRBV19 and TRBJ2-6; possible D gene TRBD2, 5 bases. V was clipped by 5 bases and J by 0 bases, with 8 bases between them. CDR1 LNHDA and CDR2 SQIVND come from the germline V gene (reference sequence). This CDR3 is 15 amino acids long.

The chain joins TRBV5-1 to TRBJ2-7, with 9 bases lining up with TRBD1. Germline-derived CDR1 and CDR2 are SGHRS and YFSETQ. J was trimmed by 0 bases and V by 1 base; bases with no gene match: 8. The CDR3 is 17 residues long. CDR3 sequence reads: CASSLPGTGPSSYEQYF. CDR3 coding DNA: TGCGCCAGCAGCTTGCCCGGGACAGGGCCGAGCTCCTACGAGCAGTACTTC.

The rearrangement joins TRBV6-1 to TRBJ2-1, with 7 bases that match TRBD2. V trimming: 2 bases; J trimming: 12 bases; junction bases outside the gene matches: 7. There are 13 residues in the CDR3. CDR1 is MNHNS and CDR2 is SASEGT in the germline V gene. The CDR3, as DNA: TGTGCCAGCAGTGAATTGCGCGGGGGAATGCAGTTCTTC. It is translated as CASSELRGGMQFF.